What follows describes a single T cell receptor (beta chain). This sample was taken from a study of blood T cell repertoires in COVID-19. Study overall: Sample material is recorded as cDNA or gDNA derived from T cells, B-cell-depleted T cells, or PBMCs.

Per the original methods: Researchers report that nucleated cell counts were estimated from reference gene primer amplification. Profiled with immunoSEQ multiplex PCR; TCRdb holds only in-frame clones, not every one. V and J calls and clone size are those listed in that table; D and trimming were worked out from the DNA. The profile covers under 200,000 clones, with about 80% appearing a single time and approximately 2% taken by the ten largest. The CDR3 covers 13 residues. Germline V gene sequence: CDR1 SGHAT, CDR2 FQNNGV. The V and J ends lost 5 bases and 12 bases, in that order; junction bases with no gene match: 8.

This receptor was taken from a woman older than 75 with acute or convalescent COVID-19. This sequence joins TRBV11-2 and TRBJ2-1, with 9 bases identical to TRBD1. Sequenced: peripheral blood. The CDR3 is CASSPTGQGLQFF. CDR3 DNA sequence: TGTGCCAGCAGCCCGACGGGACAGGGTTTGCAGTTCTTC.